This TCR beta chain was recorded in a study of shared clonotypes between healthy human individuals. Study results and caveats: Between a few donors, naive CD4 clonotypes were shared at a level of around 5.1%.

This clone occurred many times. The target antigen is unknown. The protocol was immunoSEQ multiplex PCR, while the TCRdb copy is restricted to in-frame clones and leaves out a portion. The sample lists fewer than 1.4 million clones, more than 75% occurring once. Nashville, Tennessee was home to all donors, who were Caucasian adults. The investigators split CD4+ cells into a CD45RA+ naive subset and a CD45RA-negative memory subset. Trimming took off 3 bases at V and 7 bases at J, with 19 bases between the two ends. The CDR3 has 15 amino acids. Germline V gene lookup returns CDR1 SGHDT and CDR2 YYEEEE. The chain links TRBV5-6 to TRBJ1-2; possible D gene TRBD1, 6 bases. This receptor was obtained from a man between 18 and 35 years old in good health. Some clones in this sample may be carry-over from other donors' samples. What was sequenced was memory CD4+ T cells from PBMCs. As to subset: CD45RA-negative fraction. The CDR3 reads CASSSRVGGEAGYTF. The CDR3 DNA sequence: TGTGCCAGCAGCTCCCGGGTGGGGGGCGAGGCTGGCTACACCTTC.